This is a list of T cell receptor beta chains from one sample in a study of blood T cells in healthy people across ages. TCRdb re-called the 5' RACE reads through MiXCR, storing one row per CDR3 protein. Of 650,000 to 950,000 distinct CDR3 sequences in the sample, around 45% were seen once. What was sequenced was blood. Every receptor here comes from a man aged 55-75 years in good health. Both conserved end residues are part of each CDR3. Fields, in order: CDR3 protein, V gene, D gene, J gene. The D gene is left open where the match is weak.

cdr3_aa: CASSLGRDSSSYEQYF; v_call: TRBV27; d_call: TRBD1; j_call: TRBJ2-7
cdr3_aa: CASSLADRGGGISYNEQFF; v_call: TRBV7-9; d_call: TRBD2; j_call: TRBJ2-1
cdr3_aa: CASSLVAGSGQPQHF; v_call: TRBV5-1; d_call: -; j_call: TRBJ1-5
cdr3_aa: CASSYKASGGHIQETQYF; v_call: TRBV6-2/TRBV6-3; d_call: TRBD2; j_call: TRBJ2-5
cdr3_aa: CASSQEGVRGNEQFF; v_call: TRBV4-1; d_call: TRBD1; j_call: TRBJ2-1
cdr3_aa: CASSLGQGRVETQYF; v_call: TRBV11-1; d_call: -; j_call: TRBJ2-5
cdr3_aa: CASSDSTRNSPLHF; v_call: TRBV6-4; d_call: -; j_call: TRBJ1-6
cdr3_aa: CSATSHESSYNSPLHF; v_call: TRBV20-1; d_call: -; j_call: TRBJ1-6
cdr3_aa: CSAISPGGRVNEQFF; v_call: TRBV20-1; d_call: -; j_call: TRBJ2-1
cdr3_aa: CSARDPTERGYEQYF; v_call: TRBV20-1; d_call: -; j_call: TRBJ2-7